Described below is a single T cell receptor beta chain sequence and its context. This clonotype was counted at least ten times. Its antigen specificity is not known. The input lacks base qualities; no much larger clone sits a single base away. Its CDR3 holds 13 amino acids, cysteine through phenylalanine. Of the read, only the CDR3 DNA is kept; its 39 bases are in frame from base 1. V is shortened by 7 bases, J by 8 bases, and the region joining them spans 16 bases. Reading the germline V gene gives CDR1 MRHNA and CDR2 SNTAGT. To prepare the library, PCR was applied. Sequenced on an Illumina HiSeq 4000. Bulk TCR libraries were generated as previously described, with the TCR primers listed in Table S5 used. Total RNA was purified with the Qiagen AllPrep DNA/RNA kit. Before analysis, reads from multiple sequencing runs of the same library were pooled. The study's processing was this. Only reads with exact TCR constant sequence were kept, trimmed to 150 nt, and grouped by their 12-nt molecular barcodes. Reads within each barcode group were sub-clustered using a 15% Levenshtein threshold, and quality-weighted consensus sequences were constructed for each RNA molecule. Non-functional sequences were removed, as were lower-count sequences one edit away from another. Barcode sub-clusters with fewer than 20% of the maximum read count were removed, based on fitting two negative binomial distributions. TCRdb reworked the public reads: Q25 trimming with fastp, MiXCR clone assembly, productive beta chains retained. All rows with the same CDR3 protein become a single entry with the most common DNA and genes. What appears here as the V and J calls and clone size reflects TCRdb's work, not the paper's. The sample records 85,000 to 95,000 distinct CDR3 sequences, under 20% of which are singletons. The top ten clonotypes cover roughly 0.85% of the sample.

The data are from a study of molecular identifiers for immune sequencing clone quantification listed by TCRdb under 2018. For the study in its entirety: In a replicate experiment, RNA from around 20,000 or 100,000 naive CD8 T cells was split into five aliquots, four of which were sequenced. This methods study benchmarked molecular-identifier clustering-based TCR repertoire sequencing (MIDCIRS) and TCR RNA copy counting, using CD8 T cells to do so.

Libraries of naive CD8 T cells were built from anywhere between about 18,000 and 1,000,000 sorted cells, with 10%, 30% or 50% of the purified RNA used. On a BD FACSAria II, naive CD8 T cells were FACS-sorted as CD8+CD4-CCR7+CD45RA+ and collected into RLT Plus buffer. To test detection sensitivity, Jurkat RNA equal to about nine TCR copies was added to samples of about 19,000-1,100,000 naive CD8 T cells. CD8 T cells were enriched with RosetteSep CD8+ T Cell Enrichment Cocktail and Ficoll-Paque, followed by ACK red cell lysis. What the research found in general, with its limitations: Clones above 20 RNA copies held over 97% of molecules in CMV-specific effector cells but under 1% in naive cells. Spiked-in Jurkat TCR RNA equal to a single cell's worth was reported to be detectable even within one million naive CD8 T cells. When barcode sub-clustering was left out, chimeric consensus sequences inflated TCR diversity, with chimeras reaching as high as 47%. Modeling gave around 2.7 recovered TCR RNA copies per cell versus around 10 by digital PCR, implying around 33% capture efficiency. The naive libraries included spiked-in Jurkat TCR RNA (over nine copies' worth), and this RNA is not part of the donor repertoire. Highly expanded clone sizes could be underestimated because identical TCR molecules may share a barcode.

Rearrangement joined TRBV6-4 to TRBJ2-3; the D gene is possibly TRBD2, with 6 bases matching. The TCR was taken from a human donor in good health. Some libraries in this study had Jurkat cell RNA spiked in. Sample: naive CD8+ T cells from blood, with Jurkat cell RNA spiked in. What the cell subset or site label conveys for this sample: FACS-sorted CD8+CD4-CCR7+CD45RA+ naive T cells. The nucleotide sequence reads as follows: TGTGCCAGCAAAGAGACTAGTGGCGGTACGCAGTATTTT. Translation gives CASKETSGGTQYF.